Listed below are T cell receptor beta chains from one sample, sequenced in a study of T-cell reconstitution after alpha-beta-depleted transplantation in children. Each CDR3 protein is one row after TCRdb ran MiXCR on the PCR reads. The data hold 200,000 to 300,000 distinct CDR3 sequences, with around 12% observed a single time. The sample in question was PBMCs from the stem cell graft donor, obtained from the stem cell graft. Source of these receptors: a human donor who donated a stem cell graft to a child with acute lymphoblastic leukemia. Both conserved end residues are part of each CDR3. D genes are given only for firm matches. Size tells how often a clone was seen (once, few, many) or the class of an expanded clone, and some rows leave it out.

V gene: TRBV7-9; clone size: many; D gene: -; J gene: TRBJ1-2; CDR3 protein: CASSLARGGNYGYTF; CDR3 DNA: TGTGCCAGCAGCTTAGCGCGCGGAGGAAACTATGGCTACACCTTC
V gene: TRBV20-1; clone size: once; D gene: TRBD2; J gene: TRBJ2-7; CDR3 protein: CSALAGDSYEQYF; CDR3 DNA: TGCAGTGCCTTAGCGGGAGATAGCTACGAGCAGTACTTC
V gene: TRBV10-3; clone size: many; D gene: TRBD2; J gene: TRBJ2-1; CDR3 protein: CAISESLAGVSEQFF; CDR3 DNA: TGTGCCATCAGTGAGTCGTTAGCGGGGGTTTCTGAGCAGTTCTTC
V gene: TRBV30; clone size: -; D gene: -; J gene: TRBJ1-4; CDR3 protein: CAWRMKGGKNEKLFF; CDR3 DNA: TGTGCCTGGAGAATGAAGGGGGGGAAGAATGAAAAACTGTTTTTT
V gene: TRBV4-3; clone size: many; D gene: -; J gene: TRBJ2-7; CDR3 protein: CASSRDVYSYEQYF; CDR3 DNA: TGCGCCAGCAGCCGGGACGTTTACTCCTACGAGCAGTACTTC
V gene: TRBV20-1; clone size: many; D gene: TRBD2; J gene: TRBJ2-7; CDR3 protein: CSAKAGVLAYEQYF; CDR3 DNA: TGCAGTGCTAAAGCGGGAGTGTTAGCCTACGAGCAGTACTTC
V gene: TRBV28; clone size: many; D gene: TRBD1; J gene: TRBJ2-1; CDR3 protein: CASGVTGGYNEQFF; CDR3 DNA: TGTGCCAGCGGCGTTACAGGGGGATACAATGAGCAGTTCTTC
V gene: TRBV20-1; clone size: many; D gene: -; J gene: TRBJ2-7; CDR3 protein: CSARPGGYYEQYF; CDR3 DNA: TGCAGTGCTAGACCCGGCGGGTACTACGAGCAGTACTTC
V gene: TRBV5-1; clone size: many; D gene: -; J gene: TRBJ1-6; CDR3 protein: CASSFSGHNSPLHF; CDR3 DNA: TGCGCCAGCAGCTTCTCGGGGCATAATTCACCCCTCCACTTT
V gene: TRBV14; clone size: few; D gene: TRBD1; J gene: TRBJ2-3; CDR3 protein: CASRAGQGSADTQYF; CDR3 DNA: TGTGCCAGCAGGGCCGGACAGGGCAGCGCAGATACGCAGTATTTT
V gene: TRBV20-1; clone size: many; D gene: -; J gene: TRBJ2-5; CDR3 protein: CSAKGLSGAFQETQYF; CDR3 DNA: TGCAGTGCCAAAGGGCTTTCAGGGGCTTTCCAAGAGACCCAGTACTTC
V gene: TRBV20-1; clone size: many; D gene: TRBD2; J gene: TRBJ2-2; CDR3 protein: CSARDPVGAGKNTGELFF; CDR3 DNA: TGCAGTGCTAGAGATCCCGTGGGAGCGGGAAAGAACACCGGGGAGCTGTTTTTT
V gene: TRBV19; clone size: many; D gene: TRBD2; J gene: TRBJ2-7; CDR3 protein: CASKGREVSYEQYF; CDR3 DNA: TGTGCCAGTAAGGGCCGGGAGGTTTCCTACGAGCAGTACTTC
V gene: TRBV3-1; clone size: many; D gene: -; J gene: TRBJ2-3; CDR3 protein: CASSQGMPGTGQYF; CDR3 DNA: TGTGCCAGCAGCCAAGGCATGCCCGGGACTGGGCAGTATTTT
V gene: TRBV7-8; clone size: -; D gene: TRBD1; J gene: TRBJ2-7; CDR3 protein: CASSQRDRAYEQYF; CDR3 DNA: TGTGCCAGCAGCCAACGAGACAGGGCGTACGAGCAGTACTTC
V gene: TRBV12-3/TRBV12-4; clone size: many; D gene: -; J gene: TRBJ1-1; CDR3 protein: CASSPRGEAFF; CDR3 DNA: TGTGCCAGCAGTCCCAGGGGAGAAGCTTTCTTT
V gene: TRBV27; clone size: many; D gene: TRBD1; J gene: TRBJ2-7; CDR3 protein: CASSWGQDYEQYF; CDR3 DNA: TGTGCCAGCAGTTGGGGACAGGACTACGAGCAGTACTTC
V gene: TRBV7-8; clone size: many; D gene: -; J gene: TRBJ2-1; CDR3 protein: CASSLAYSNYNEQFF; CDR3 DNA: TGTGCCAGCAGCTTAGCCTACTCGAATTACAATGAGCAGTTCTTC
V gene: TRBV24-1; clone size: -; D gene: -; J gene: TRBJ2-2; CDR3 protein: CATSDSVRAIRNTGELFF; CDR3 DNA: TGTGCCACCAGTGATTCCGTCAGGGCAATTAGAAACACCGGGGAGCTGTTTTTT
V gene: TRBV4-3; clone size: many; D gene: -; J gene: TRBJ1-1; CDR3 protein: CASSHVGTEAFF; CDR3 DNA: TGCGCCAGCAGCCATGTTGGCACTGAAGCTTTCTTT
V gene: TRBV12-3/TRBV12-4; clone size: many; D gene: -; J gene: TRBJ1-5; CDR3 protein: CASAGDVRQPQHF; CDR3 DNA: TGTGCCAGCGCGGGTGATGTACGGCAGCCCCAGCATTTT
V gene: TRBV7-2; clone size: many; D gene: -; J gene: TRBJ2-1; CDR3 protein: CASSYQLGDNEQFF; CDR3 DNA: TGTGCCAGCAGTTATCAGCTGGGGGACAATGAGCAGTTCTTC
V gene: TRBV18; clone size: many; D gene: -; J gene: TRBJ2-3; CDR3 protein: CASSPSFTRLGTDTQYF; CDR3 DNA: TGTGCCAGCTCACCCTCCTTCACAAGGTTGGGCACAGATACGCAGTATTTT
V gene: TRBV29-1; clone size: many; D gene: TRBD1; J gene: TRBJ2-5; CDR3 protein: CSVDPRQGARETQYF; CDR3 DNA: TGCAGCGTTGATCCCCGACAGGGGGCGCGGGAGACCCAGTACTTC
V gene: TRBV24-1; clone size: many; D gene: -; J gene: TRBJ2-3; CDR3 protein: CATSDTIADTQYF; CDR3 DNA: TGTGCCACCAGTGATACGATAGCAGATACGCAGTATTTT
V gene: TRBV6-2/TRBV6-3; clone size: many; D gene: -; J gene: TRBJ2-1; CDR3 protein: CASTHRGHSSYNEQFF; CDR3 DNA: TGTGCCAGCACTCATCGGGGCCATAGCTCCTACAATGAGCAGTTCTTC
V gene: TRBV9; clone size: -; D gene: -; J gene: TRBJ2-1; CDR3 protein: CASSVPNINEQFF; CDR3 DNA: TGTGCCAGCAGCGTCCCTAATATCAATGAGCAGTTCTTC
V gene: TRBV28; clone size: many; D gene: TRBD1; J gene: TRBJ2-7; CDR3 protein: CAAGQGKSYEQYF; CDR3 DNA: TGTGCCGCGGGACAGGGGAAGAGCTACGAGCAGTACTTC
V gene: TRBV10-3; clone size: many; D gene: TRBD1; J gene: TRBJ1-4; CDR3 protein: CAISGTGMEKLFF; CDR3 DNA: TGTGCCATCAGTGGGACAGGGATGGAAAAACTGTTTTTT
V gene: TRBV10-3; clone size: many; D gene: TRBD2; J gene: TRBJ2-5; CDR3 protein: CATRLAGGETQYF; CDR3 DNA: TGTGCCACCAGACTAGCGGGGGGAGAGACCCAGTACTTC
V gene: TRBV10-3; clone size: many; D gene: -; J gene: TRBJ1-2; CDR3 protein: CAISGTNTGTGYGYTF; CDR3 DNA: TGTGCCATCAGTGGAACTAATACAGGGACCGGCTATGGCTACACCTTC
V gene: TRBV18; clone size: many; D gene: -; J gene: TRBJ2-3; CDR3 protein: CASSPLRPSSTDTQYF; CDR3 DNA: TGTGCCAGCTCACCCCTGAGGCCATCTAGCACAGATACGCAGTATTTT
V gene: TRBV5-1; clone size: many; D gene: -; J gene: TRBJ2-1; CDR3 protein: CASSILRDSGGGEQFF; CDR3 DNA: TGCGCCAGCAGCATACTCCGGGATTCCGGAGGTGGTGAGCAGTTCTTC
V gene: TRBV7-2; clone size: many; D gene: TRBD1; J gene: TRBJ1-2; CDR3 protein: CASSLEIGTGEGYTF; CDR3 DNA: TGTGCCAGCAGCTTGGAAATTGGGACAGGGGAGGGCTACACCTTC
V gene: TRBV28; clone size: many; D gene: -; J gene: TRBJ1-1; CDR3 protein: CASRPQQGSALAFF; CDR3 DNA: TGTGCCAGCAGGCCACAACAGGGCTCCGCACTCGCTTTCTTT
V gene: TRBV24-1; clone size: many; D gene: TRBD1; J gene: TRBJ2-1; CDR3 protein: CATSRGTGITEQFF; CDR3 DNA: TGTGCCACCAGTAGGGGGACAGGGATTACTGAGCAGTTCTTC
V gene: TRBV12-3/TRBV12-4; clone size: many; D gene: -; J gene: TRBJ1-1; CDR3 protein: CASSYQGNTEAFF; CDR3 DNA: TGTGCCAGCAGTTATCAGGGAAACACTGAAGCTTTCTTT
V gene: TRBV20-1; clone size: many; D gene: TRBD1; J gene: TRBJ1-1; CDR3 protein: CSAPKTGEATEAFF; CDR3 DNA: TGCAGTGCCCCGAAGACAGGGGAGGCCACTGAAGCTTTCTTT
V gene: TRBV7-2; clone size: many; D gene: -; J gene: TRBJ2-7; CDR3 protein: CASSFRGRADEQYF; CDR3 DNA: TGTGCCAGCAGCTTCCGTGGCAGGGCCGACGAGCAGTACTTC
V gene: TRBV12-3/TRBV12-4; clone size: many; D gene: TRBD1; J gene: TRBJ2-4; CDR3 protein: CASSNRGSGKNIQYF; CDR3 DNA: TGTGCCAGCAGTAACAGGGGATCGGGCAAAAACATTCAGTACTTC
V gene: TRBV20-1; clone size: many; D gene: -; J gene: TRBJ1-2; CDR3 protein: CSARETGTQGYGYTF; CDR3 DNA: TGCAGTGCTAGAGAAACCGGGACACAGGGCTATGGCTACACCTTC
V gene: TRBV29-1; clone size: many; D gene: -; J gene: TRBJ2-3; CDR3 protein: CSVLGTGHGSTDTQYF; CDR3 DNA: TGCAGCGTGCTGGGAACGGGACACGGTAGCACAGATACGCAGTATTTT
V gene: TRBV27; clone size: many; D gene: TRBD2; J gene: TRBJ2-3; CDR3 protein: CASSTLTLAGVGPDTQYF; CDR3 DNA: TGTGCCAGCAGCACCCTCACCCTAGCGGGGGTAGGCCCAGATACGCAGTATTTT
V gene: TRBV5-6; clone size: many; D gene: TRBD1; J gene: TRBJ1-6; CDR3 protein: CASSRPETGRESPLHF; CDR3 DNA: TGTGCCAGCAGTCGACCGGAGACAGGGAGAGAATCACCCCTCCACTTT
V gene: TRBV9; clone size: many; D gene: -; J gene: TRBJ2-2; CDR3 protein: CASSGSTGELFF; CDR3 DNA: TGTGCCAGCAGCGGAAGCACCGGGGAGCTGTTTTTT
V gene: TRBV20-1; clone size: many; D gene: -; J gene: TRBJ2-5; CDR3 protein: CSARTSTLEETQYF; CDR3 DNA: TGCAGTGCTAGGACCTCGACCCTTGAAGAGACCCAGTACTTC
V gene: TRBV20-1; clone size: -; D gene: TRBD2; J gene: TRBJ2-1; CDR3 protein: CSARDSGRSSSYNEQFF; CDR3 DNA: TGCAGTGCTAGGGATAGCGGGAGGTCGTCCTCCTACAATGAGCAGTTCTTC
V gene: TRBV10-1; clone size: many; D gene: TRBD2; J gene: TRBJ2-5; CDR3 protein: CASSAAGIQETQYF; CDR3 DNA: TGCGCCAGCAGTGCAGCGGGAATTCAAGAGACCCAGTACTTC
V gene: TRBV9; clone size: -; D gene: -; J gene: TRBJ1-2; CDR3 protein: CASSVTITGGEGYTF; CDR3 DNA: TGTGCCAGCAGCGTCACTATAACCGGGGGGGAAGGCTACACCTTC